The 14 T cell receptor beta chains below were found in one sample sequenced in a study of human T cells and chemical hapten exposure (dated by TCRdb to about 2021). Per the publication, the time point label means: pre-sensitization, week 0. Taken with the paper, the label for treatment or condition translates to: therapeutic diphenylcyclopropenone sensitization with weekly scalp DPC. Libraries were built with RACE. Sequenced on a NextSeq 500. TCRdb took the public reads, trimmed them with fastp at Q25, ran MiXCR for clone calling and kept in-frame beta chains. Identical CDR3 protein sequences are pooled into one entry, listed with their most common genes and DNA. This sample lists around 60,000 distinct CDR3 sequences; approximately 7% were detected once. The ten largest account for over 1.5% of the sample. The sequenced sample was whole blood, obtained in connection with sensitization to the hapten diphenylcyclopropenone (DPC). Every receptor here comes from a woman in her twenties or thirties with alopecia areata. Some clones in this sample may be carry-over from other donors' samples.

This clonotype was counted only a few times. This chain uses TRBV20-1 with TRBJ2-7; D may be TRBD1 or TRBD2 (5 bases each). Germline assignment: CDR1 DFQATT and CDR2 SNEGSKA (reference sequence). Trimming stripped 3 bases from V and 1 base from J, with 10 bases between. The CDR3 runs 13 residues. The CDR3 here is CSASQGRSYEQYF. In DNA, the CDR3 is TGCAGTGCTAGTCAGGGACGTTCCTACGAGCAGTACTTC.

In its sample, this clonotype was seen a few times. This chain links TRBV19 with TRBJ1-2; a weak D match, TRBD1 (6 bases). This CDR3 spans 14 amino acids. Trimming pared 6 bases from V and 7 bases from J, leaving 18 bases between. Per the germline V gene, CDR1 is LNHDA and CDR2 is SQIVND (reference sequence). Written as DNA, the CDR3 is TGTGCCAGTAGCGCGGGGGGCGCAGGTTTTGGCTACACCTTC. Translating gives CASSAGGAGFGYTF.

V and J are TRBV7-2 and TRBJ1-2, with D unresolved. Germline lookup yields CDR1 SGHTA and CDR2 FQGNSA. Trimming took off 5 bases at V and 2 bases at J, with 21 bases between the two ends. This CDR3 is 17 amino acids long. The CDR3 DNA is TGTGCCAGCAGCATGTCAACCCCCCCCCGAAACAACTATGGCTACACCTTC. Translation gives CASSMSTPPRNNYGYTF.

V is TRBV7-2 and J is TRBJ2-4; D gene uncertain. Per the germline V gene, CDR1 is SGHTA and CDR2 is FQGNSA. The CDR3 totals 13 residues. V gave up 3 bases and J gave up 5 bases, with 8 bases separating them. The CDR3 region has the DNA TGTGCCAGCAGCTTTGGGCAGGAAAACATTCAGTACTTC. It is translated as CASSFGQENIQYF.

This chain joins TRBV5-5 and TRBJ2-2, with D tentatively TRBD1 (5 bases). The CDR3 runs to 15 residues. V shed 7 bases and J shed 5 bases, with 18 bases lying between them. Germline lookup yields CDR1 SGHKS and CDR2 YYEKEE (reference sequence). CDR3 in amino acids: CASQLQVPLTGELFF. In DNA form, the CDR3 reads TGTGCCAGCCAACTACAGGTGCCCTTAACCGGGGAGCTGTTTTTT.

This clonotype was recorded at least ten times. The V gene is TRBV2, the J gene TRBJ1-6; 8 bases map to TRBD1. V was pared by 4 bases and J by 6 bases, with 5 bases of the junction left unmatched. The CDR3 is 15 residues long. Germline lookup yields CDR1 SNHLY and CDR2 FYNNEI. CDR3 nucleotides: TGTGCCAGCAGTGTCATCGGACAGGGTAATTCACCCCTCCACTTT. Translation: CASSVIGQGNSPLHF.

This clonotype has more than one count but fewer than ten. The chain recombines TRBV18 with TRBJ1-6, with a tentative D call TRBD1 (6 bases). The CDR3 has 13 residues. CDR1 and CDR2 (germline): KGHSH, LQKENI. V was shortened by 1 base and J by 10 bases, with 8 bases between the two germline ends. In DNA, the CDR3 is TGTGCCAGCTCACCACGACAGGTCTCACCCCTCCACTTT. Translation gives CASSPRQVSPLHF.

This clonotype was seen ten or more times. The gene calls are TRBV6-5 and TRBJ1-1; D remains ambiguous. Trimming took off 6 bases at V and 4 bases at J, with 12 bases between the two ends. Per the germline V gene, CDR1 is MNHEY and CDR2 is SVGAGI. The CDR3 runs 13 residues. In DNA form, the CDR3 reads TGTGCCAGCAGGCCTGGAACCTTCACTGAAGCTTTCTTT. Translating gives CASRPGTFTEAFF.

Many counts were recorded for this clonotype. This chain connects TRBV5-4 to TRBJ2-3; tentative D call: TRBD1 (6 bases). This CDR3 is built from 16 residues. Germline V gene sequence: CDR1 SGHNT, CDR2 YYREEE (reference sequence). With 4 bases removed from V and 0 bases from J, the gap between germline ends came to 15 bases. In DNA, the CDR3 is TGTGCCAGCAGCGTTGACAGGCGGGCTAGCACAGATACGCAGTATTTT. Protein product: CASSVDRRASTDTQYF.

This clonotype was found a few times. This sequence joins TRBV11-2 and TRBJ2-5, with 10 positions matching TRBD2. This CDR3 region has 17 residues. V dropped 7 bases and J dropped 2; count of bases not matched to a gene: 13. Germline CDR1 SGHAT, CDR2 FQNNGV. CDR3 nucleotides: TGTGCCAGCACCACGGGAGCGGGGGGGCTGAGTCAAGAGACCCAGTACTTC. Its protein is CASTTGAGGLSQETQYF.

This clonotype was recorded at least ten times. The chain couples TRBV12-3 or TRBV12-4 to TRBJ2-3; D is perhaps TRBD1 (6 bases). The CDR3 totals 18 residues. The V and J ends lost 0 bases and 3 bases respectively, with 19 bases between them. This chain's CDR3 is CASSLAFRSVGGTDTQYF. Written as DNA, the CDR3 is TGTGCCAGCAGTTTAGCTTTTCGGAGCGTAGGGGGTACAGATACGCAGTATTTT.

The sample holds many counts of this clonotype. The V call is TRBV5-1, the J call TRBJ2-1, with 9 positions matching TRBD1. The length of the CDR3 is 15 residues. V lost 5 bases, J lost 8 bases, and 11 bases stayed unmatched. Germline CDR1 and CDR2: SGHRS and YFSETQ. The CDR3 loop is CASRLQGAKMDEQFF. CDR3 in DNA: TGCGCCAGCAGGTTACAGGGGGCTAAAATGGATGAGCAGTTCTTC.

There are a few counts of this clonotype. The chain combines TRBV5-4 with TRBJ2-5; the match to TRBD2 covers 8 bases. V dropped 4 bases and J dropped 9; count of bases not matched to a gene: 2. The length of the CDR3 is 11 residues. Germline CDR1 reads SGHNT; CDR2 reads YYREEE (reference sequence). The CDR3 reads CASSPGGAQYF. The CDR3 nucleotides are TGTGCCAGCAGCCCCGGGGGGGCCCAGTACTTC.

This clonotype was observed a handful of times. The CDR3 DNA is TGTGCCAGCCTCGAGGGACAGGCGACCTACAATGAGCAGTTCTTC. Its protein is CASLEGQATYNEQFF. The chain joins TRBV2 to TRBJ2-1, with 8 bases matching TRBD1. Germline V CDR1 and CDR2: SNHLY, FYNNEI. CDR3 length equals 15 residues. The V segment lost 8 bases and the J segment 2 bases; nucleotides outside the gene matches: 8.